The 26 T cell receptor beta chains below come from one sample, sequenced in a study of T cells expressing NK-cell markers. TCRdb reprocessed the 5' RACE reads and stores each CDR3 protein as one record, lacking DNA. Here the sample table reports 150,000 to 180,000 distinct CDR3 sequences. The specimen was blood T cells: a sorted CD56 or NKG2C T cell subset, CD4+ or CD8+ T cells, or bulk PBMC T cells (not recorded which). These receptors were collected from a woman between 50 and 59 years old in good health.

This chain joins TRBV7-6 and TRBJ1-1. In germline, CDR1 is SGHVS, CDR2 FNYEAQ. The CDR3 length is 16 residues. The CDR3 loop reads CASSLDIGEGGTEAFF.

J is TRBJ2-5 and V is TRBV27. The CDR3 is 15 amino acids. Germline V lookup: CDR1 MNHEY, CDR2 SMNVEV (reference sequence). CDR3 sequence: CASSLWNSYQETQYF.

CDR3 region: CASMALGQGVREQYF. The J gene is TRBJ2-7, the V gene TRBV19; TCRdb indicates TRBD1, and absent DNA this call remains unverified. CDR3 length: 15 amino acids. Germline CDR1 and CDR2: LNHDA and SQIVND (reference sequence).

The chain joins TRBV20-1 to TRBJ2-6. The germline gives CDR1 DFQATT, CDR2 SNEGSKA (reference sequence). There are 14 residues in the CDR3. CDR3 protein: CSARVGGLANVLTF.

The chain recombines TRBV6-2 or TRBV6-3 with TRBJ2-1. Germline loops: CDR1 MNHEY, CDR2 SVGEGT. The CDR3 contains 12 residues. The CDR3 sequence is CASSRYHNEQFF.

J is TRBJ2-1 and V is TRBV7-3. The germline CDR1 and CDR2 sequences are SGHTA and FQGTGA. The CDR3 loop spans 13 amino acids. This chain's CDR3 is CASSLLLHNEQFF. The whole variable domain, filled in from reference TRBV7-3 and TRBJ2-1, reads GAGVSQTPSNKVTEKGKYVELRCDPISGHTALYWYRQSLGQGPEFLIYFQGTGAADDSGLPNDRFFAVRPEGSVSTLKIQRTERGDSAVYLCASSLLLHNEQFFGPGTRLTVL.

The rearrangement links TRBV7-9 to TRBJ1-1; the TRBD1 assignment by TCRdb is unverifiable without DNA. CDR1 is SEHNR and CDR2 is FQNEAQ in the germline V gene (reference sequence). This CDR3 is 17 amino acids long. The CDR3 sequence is CASSLDQAWGLSTEAFF.

The CDR3 region is CASSEGAGRVKNIQYF. The chain combines TRBV2 with TRBJ2-4; TCRdb reports TRBD2, a call that lacks DNA to check it against. Germline CDR1 and CDR2: SNHLY and FYNNEI. This CDR3 comprises 16 residues. Combining the CDR3 with reference TRBV2 and TRBJ2-4 gives the whole variable domain EPEVTQTPSHQVTQMGQEVILRCVPISNHLYFYWYRQILGQKVEFLVSFYNNEISEKSEIFDDQFSVERPDGSNFTLKIRSTKLEDSAMYFCASSEGAGRVKNIQYFGAGTRLSVL.

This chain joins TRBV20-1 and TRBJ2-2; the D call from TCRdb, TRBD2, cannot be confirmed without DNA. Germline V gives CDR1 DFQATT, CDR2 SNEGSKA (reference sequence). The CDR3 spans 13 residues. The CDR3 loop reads CSAAEGRIGELFF.

CDR3 sequence reads: CASSYFGGGQDEQFF. This chain uses TRBV6-5 with TRBJ2-1; TCRdb picks TRBD2, but there is no DNA to check that call. CDR1 and CDR2 from the germline V gene are MNHEY and SVGAGI. This CDR3 spans 15 amino acids.

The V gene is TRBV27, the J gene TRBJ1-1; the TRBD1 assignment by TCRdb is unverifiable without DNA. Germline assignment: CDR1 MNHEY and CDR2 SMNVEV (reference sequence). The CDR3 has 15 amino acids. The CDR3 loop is CASSLSQQGYTEAFF.

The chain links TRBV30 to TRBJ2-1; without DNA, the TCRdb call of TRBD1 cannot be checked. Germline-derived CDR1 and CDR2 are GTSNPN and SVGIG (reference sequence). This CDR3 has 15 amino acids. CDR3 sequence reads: CAWRRTGGGWNEQFF.

CDR3 sequence reads: CASSITVEWIQYF. The V and J genes are TRBV11-2 and TRBJ2-4. Germline lookup yields CDR1 SGHAT and CDR2 FQNNGV. This CDR3 has 13 amino acids.

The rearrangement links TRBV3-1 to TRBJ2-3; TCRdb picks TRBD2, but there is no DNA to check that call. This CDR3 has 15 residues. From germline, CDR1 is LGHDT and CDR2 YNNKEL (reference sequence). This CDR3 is CASSQGSGRTDTQYF.

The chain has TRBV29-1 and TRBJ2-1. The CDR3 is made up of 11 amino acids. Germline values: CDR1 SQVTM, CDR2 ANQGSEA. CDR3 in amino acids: CSPANYNEQFF.

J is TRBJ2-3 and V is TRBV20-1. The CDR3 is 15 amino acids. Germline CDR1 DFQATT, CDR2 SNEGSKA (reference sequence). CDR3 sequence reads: CSARDLDGSTDTQYF.

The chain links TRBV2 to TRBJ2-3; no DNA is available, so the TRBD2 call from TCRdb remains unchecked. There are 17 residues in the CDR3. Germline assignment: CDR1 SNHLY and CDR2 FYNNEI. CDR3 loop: CASSEAREGLYLDTQYF.

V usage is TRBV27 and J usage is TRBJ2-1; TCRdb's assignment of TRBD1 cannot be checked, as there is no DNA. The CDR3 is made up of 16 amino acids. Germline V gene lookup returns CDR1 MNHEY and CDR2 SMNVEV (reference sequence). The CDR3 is CASSLTPDSLYGEQFF.

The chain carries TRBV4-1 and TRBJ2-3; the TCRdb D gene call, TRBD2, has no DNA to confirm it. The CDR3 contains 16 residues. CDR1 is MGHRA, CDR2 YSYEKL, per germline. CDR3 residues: CASSQDAGTSTDTQYF.

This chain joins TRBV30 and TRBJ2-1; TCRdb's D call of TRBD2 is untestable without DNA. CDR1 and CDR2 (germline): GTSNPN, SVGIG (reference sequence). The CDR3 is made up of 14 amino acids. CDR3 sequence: CAWSGGRGDNEQFF.

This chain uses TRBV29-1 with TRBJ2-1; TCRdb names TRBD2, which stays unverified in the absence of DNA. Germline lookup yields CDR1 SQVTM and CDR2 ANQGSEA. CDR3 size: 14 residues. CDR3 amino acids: CSVVQRDFWNEQFF.

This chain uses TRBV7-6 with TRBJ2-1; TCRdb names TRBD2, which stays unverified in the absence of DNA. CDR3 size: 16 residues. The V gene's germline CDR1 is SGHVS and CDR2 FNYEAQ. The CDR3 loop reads CASSPWTSGRNNEQFF. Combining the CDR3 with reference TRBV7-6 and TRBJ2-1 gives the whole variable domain GAGVSQSPRYKVTKRGQDVALRCDPISGHVSLYWYRQALGQGPEFLTYFNYEAQQDKSGLPNDRFSAERPEGSISTLTIQRTEQRDSAMYRCASSPWTSGRNNEQFFGPGTRLTVL.

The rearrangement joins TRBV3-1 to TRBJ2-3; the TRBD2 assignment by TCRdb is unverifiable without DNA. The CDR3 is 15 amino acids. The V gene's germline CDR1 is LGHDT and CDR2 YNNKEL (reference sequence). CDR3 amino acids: CASSRTSGTTDTQYF.

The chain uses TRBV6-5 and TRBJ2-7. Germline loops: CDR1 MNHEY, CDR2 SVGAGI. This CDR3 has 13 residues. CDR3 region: CASSYFEGREQYF.

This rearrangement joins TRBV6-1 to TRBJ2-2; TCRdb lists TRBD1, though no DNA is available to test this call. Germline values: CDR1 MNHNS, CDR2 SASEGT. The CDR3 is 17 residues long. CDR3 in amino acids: CASSGPHRGANTGELFF.

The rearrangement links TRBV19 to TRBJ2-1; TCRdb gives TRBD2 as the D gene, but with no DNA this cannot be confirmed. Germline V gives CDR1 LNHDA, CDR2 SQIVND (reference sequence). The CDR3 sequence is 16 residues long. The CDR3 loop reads CASSTREAGGYNEQFF.